The TCR beta chain described here comes from a study of T-cell reconstitution after alpha-beta-depleted transplantation in children. Using unique molecular identifiers, the investigators prepared the TCRbeta library. MiXCR, run by TCRdb on the PCR reads, gives a single entry per CDR3 protein. The sample has about 76,000 distinct CDR3 sequences, roughly 15% seen once. With respect to this clonotype: As yet, its antigen is unknown.

Findings and caveats of the study: The main origin of T-cell counts and diversity one year after transplant was newly produced T cells. At day 60, the high TCRbeta diversity found in some patients originated from recipient T cells and thymic progenitors that had survived.

This receptor was obtained from a male patient aged 2-9 years who had a stem cell transplant for acute lymphoblastic leukemia, so the T cells may come from the graft donor. The specimen comprised PBMCs, mostly from graft donor cells, sampled 180 days after TCRalphabeta/CD19-depleted stem cell transplant.

The CDR3 coding sequence is TGCAGTGCTGGTCCAGGGAAGAGACGAGACAATGAGCAGTTCTTC. Amino acid sequence: CSAGPGKRRDNEQFF. The V gene is TRBV20-1, the J gene TRBJ2-1; tentative D call: TRBD1 (5 bases). Trimming took off 5 bases at V and 5 bases at J, with 19 bases between the two ends. Germline CDR1 reads DFQATT; CDR2 reads SNEGSKA (reference sequence). CDR3 length: 15 amino acids.